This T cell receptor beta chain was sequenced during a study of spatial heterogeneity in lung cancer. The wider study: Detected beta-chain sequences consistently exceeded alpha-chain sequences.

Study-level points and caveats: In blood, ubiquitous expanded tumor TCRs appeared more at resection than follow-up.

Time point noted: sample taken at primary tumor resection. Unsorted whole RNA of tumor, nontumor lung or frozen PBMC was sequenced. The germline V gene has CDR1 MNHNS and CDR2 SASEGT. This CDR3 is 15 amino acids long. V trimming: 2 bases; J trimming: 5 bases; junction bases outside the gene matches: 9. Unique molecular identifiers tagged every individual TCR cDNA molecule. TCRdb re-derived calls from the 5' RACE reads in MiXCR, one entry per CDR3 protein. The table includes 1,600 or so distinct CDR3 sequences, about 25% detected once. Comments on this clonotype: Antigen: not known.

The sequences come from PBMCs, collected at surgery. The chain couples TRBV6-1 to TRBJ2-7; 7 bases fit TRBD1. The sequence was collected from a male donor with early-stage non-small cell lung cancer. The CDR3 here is CASSELTGNLHEQYF. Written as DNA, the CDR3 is TGTGCCAGCAGTGAATTGACAGGGAATCTTCACGAGCAGTACTTC.